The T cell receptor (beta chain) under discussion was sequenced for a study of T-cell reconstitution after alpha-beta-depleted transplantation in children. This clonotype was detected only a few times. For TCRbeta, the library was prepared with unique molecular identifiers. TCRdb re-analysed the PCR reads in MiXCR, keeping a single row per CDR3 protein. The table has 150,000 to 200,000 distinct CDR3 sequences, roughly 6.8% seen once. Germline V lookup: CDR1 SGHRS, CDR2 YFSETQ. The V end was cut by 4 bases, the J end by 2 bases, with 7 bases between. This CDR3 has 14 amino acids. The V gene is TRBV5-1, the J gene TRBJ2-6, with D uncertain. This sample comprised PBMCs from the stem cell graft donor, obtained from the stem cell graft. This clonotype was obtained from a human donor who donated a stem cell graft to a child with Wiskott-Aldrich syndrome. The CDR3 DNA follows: TGCGCCAGCAGCCCCCAGGCTGGGGCCAACGTCCTGACTTTC. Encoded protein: CASSPQAGANVLTF.